The 27 T cell receptor beta chains presented below share a single source sample, sequenced in a study of cytotoxic CD8 clonotypes in ibrutinib-treated CLL. Sequencing used immunoSEQ multiplex PCR; TCRdb keeps in-frame clones, though not all of them. This table holds about 86,000 clones, 86% found once. The sample here was PBMCs, taken before ibrutinib treatment. The receptors here all came from a human donor with chronic lymphocytic leukemia.

This chain connects TRBV29-1 to TRBJ2-3; D may be TRBD1 (6 bases). Germline lookup yields CDR1 SQVTM and CDR2 ANQGSEA. The CDR3 is made up of 15 amino acids. Trimming removed 0 bases at V and 4 bases at J, with 14 bases between. CDR3 residues: CSVEEGRQGSDTQYF. In DNA, the CDR3 is TGCAGCGTTGAAGAGGGAAGGCAGGGGTCAGATACGCAGTATTTT.

V and J are TRBV6-5 and TRBJ2-7; 13 bases align to TRBD2. The V and J ends lost 5 bases and 2 bases, in that order; junction bases with no gene match: 3. CDR1 is MNHEY and CDR2 is SVGAGI in the germline V gene. The CDR3 sequence is 15 residues long. The CDR3, as DNA: TGTGCCAGCAGTCAGACTAGCGGGAGGACCTACGAGCAGTACTTC. This gives the protein CASSQTSGRTYEQYF.

CDR3 region: CASSPRADRGQYF. The CDR3 nucleotides are TGTGCCAGCTCACCACGAGCAGACAGGGGGCAGTACTTC. V gene TRBV18 combines with J gene TRBJ2-7; 8 nucleotides agree with TRBD1. The CDR3 totals 13 residues. The junction had 5 bases not matched to a gene; V was cut back by 1 base and J by 9 bases. The germline CDR1 and CDR2 sequences are KGHSH and LQKENI.

The chain links TRBV5-5 to TRBJ2-7, with TRBD1 matching 10 bases. The CDR3 length is 15 residues. Germline V CDR1 and CDR2: SGHKS, YYEKEE (reference sequence). Trimming cost V 4 bases and J 0 bases; bases outside gene matches: 4. This chain's CDR3 is CASSPRQGASYEQYF. As DNA, the CDR3 is TGTGCCAGCAGCCCACGACAGGGGGCCTCCTACGAGCAGTACTTC.

The V gene is TRBV7-3, the J gene TRBJ2-3; D is unclear. The germline V gene has CDR1 SGHTA and CDR2 FQGTGA. The CDR3 totals 13 residues. The V end lost 5 bases, the J end lost 5 bases, and 11 bases lay between the germline ends. The CDR3 sequence is CASSDRPGDTQYF. For the CDR3, the DNA is TGTGCCAGCAGCGACCGCCCCGGAGATACGCAGTATTTT.

The V gene is TRBV7-9, the J gene TRBJ2-7; 9 bases are shared with TRBD1. This CDR3 contains 15 residues. V gave up 2 bases and J gave up 4 bases; unmatched junction bases: 6. The germline CDR1 and CDR2 sequences are SEHNR and FQNEAQ (reference sequence). The CDR3 DNA is TGTGCCAGCAGCTTAACATGGGACAGGGCTTACGAGCAGTACTTC. Amino acids: CASSLTWDRAYEQYF.

The V and J genes are TRBV28 and TRBJ2-7; TRBD2 is a possible D gene (6 bases). CDR1 is MDHEN, CDR2 SYDVKM, per germline. V was shortened by 5 bases and J by 9 bases, with 14 bases between the two germline ends. The CDR3 consists of 12 residues. For the CDR3, the DNA is TGTGCCAGCAGTCCACTTGGGGGAGGGCAGTACTTC. It yields the protein CASSPLGGGQYF.

The gene calls are TRBV4-1 and TRBJ2-5, with 7 bases that match TRBD2. Unmatched junction bases numbered 9, after V lost 0 bases and J lost 5 bases. The CDR3 covers 16 residues. Germline values: CDR1 MGHRA, CDR2 YSYEKL. DNA for the CDR3: TGCGCCAGCAGCCAAGATTCGGGACTAAGGGCGGAGACCCAGTACTTC. This codes for CASSQDSGLRAETQYF.

The CDR3 sequence is CASSLGGTTYGYTF. The CDR3 DNA reads as TGTGCCAGCAGTTTAGGGGGGACCACGTATGGCTACACCTTC. The chain uses TRBV28 and TRBJ1-2, with D perhaps matching TRBD1 (5 bases). V was cut by 2 bases and J by 5 bases, with 12 bases left in between. Germline V CDR1 and CDR2: MDHEN, SYDVKM. The CDR3 is 14 residues long.

This CDR3 reads CASSRRTQQITEAFF. CDR3 DNA: TGTGCCAGTAGTAGAAGGACCCAGCAGATAACTGAAGCTTTCTTT. This sequence joins TRBV19 and TRBJ1-1; D gene ambiguous. CDR3 size: 15 residues. Trimming pared 4 bases from V and 5 bases from J, leaving 17 bases between. Per the germline V gene, CDR1 is LNHDA and CDR2 is SQIVND (reference sequence).

The genes are TRBV19 and TRBJ2-1; 8 bases line up with TRBD1. CDR3 length: 15 residues. V lost 3 bases and J lost 6; bases outside the gene matches: 7. Germline-derived CDR1 and CDR2 are LNHDA and SQIVND (reference sequence). CDR3 region: CASSILDRASNEQFF. DNA of the CDR3: TGTGCCAGTAGTATCTTGGACAGGGCTTCCAATGAGCAGTTCTTC.

This chain uses TRBV5-1 with TRBJ2-7; D remains unclear. The V gene's germline CDR1 is SGHRS and CDR2 YFSETQ. This CDR3 comprises 14 residues. V lost 2 bases and J 3 bases, leaving 12 bases between the germline ends. The CDR3 DNA follows: TGCGCCAGCAGCTTAACAACGACCCTCTACGAGCAGTACTTC. Amino acid sequence: CASSLTTTLYEQYF.

V gene TRBV14 combines with J gene TRBJ1-2, with D possibly matching TRBD1 (5 bases). V lost 0 bases and J 6 bases, leaving 17 bases between the germline ends. The CDR3 has 16 residues. The germline V gene has CDR1 SGHDN and CDR2 FVKESK. The CDR3 DNA reads as TGTGCCAGCAGCCAAGACACGCCGGGGGAGGAGAATGGCTACACCTTC. This sequence encodes CASSQDTPGEENGYTF. Variable domain in full (rest from reference TRBV14 and TRBJ1-2): EAGVTQFPSHSVIEKGQTVTLRCDPISGHDNLYWYRRVMGKEIKFLLHFVKESKQDESGMPNNRFLAERTGGTYSTLKVQPAELEDSGVYFCASSQDTPGEENGYTFGSGTRLTVV.

The rearrangement links TRBV6-1 to TRBJ2-7; D is undetermined. CDR1 and CDR2 from the germline V gene are MNHNS and SASEGT. V shed 0 bases and J shed 1 base, with 10 bases lying between them. The CDR3 runs to 15 residues. The CDR3 nucleotides read TGTGCCAGCAGTGAAGCGCATCGAGGATCCTACGAGCAGTACTTC. Translating it yields CASSEAHRGSYEQYF.

This chain uses TRBV5-5 with TRBJ2-4; D may be TRBD1 (5 bases). The CDR3 is 16 residues long. Trimming removed 4 bases from V and 5 bases from J, with 19 bases in between. In germline, CDR1 is SGHKS, CDR2 YYEKEE (reference sequence). Here the CDR3 reads CASSPVVSSGQNIQYF. Written as DNA, the CDR3 is TGTGCCAGCAGCCCGGTTGTTTCGTCAGGGCAAAACATTCAGTACTTC. The variable domain in full, completed from reference TRBV5-5 and TRBJ2-4, reads DAGVTQSPTHLIKTRGQQVTLRCSPISGHKSVSWYQQVLGQGPQFIFQYYEKEERGRGNFPDRFSARQFPNYSSELNVNALLLGDSALYLCASSPVVSSGQNIQYFGAGTRLSVL.

The table lists this clone with a count of one. The J gene is TRBJ2-3, the V gene TRBV9; D call uncertain. Between the trimmed V and J ends, which lost 4 bases and 2 bases, there was a span of 14 bases. This CDR3 is 15 amino acids long. Germline CDR1 SGDLS, CDR2 YYNGEE. CDR3 bases: TGTGCCAGCAGCCCCAGAGAAGGGTCCACAGATACGCAGTATTTT. Protein sequence: CASSPREGSTDTQYF.

The chain carries TRBV29-1 and TRBJ1-1, with D perhaps matching TRBD1 (6 bases). V was pared by 4 bases and J by 3 bases, with 12 bases between. This CDR3 region has 13 residues. In germline, CDR1 is SQVTM, CDR2 ANQGSEA. CDR3 protein: CSVGGHRDTEAFF. In nucleotides, the CDR3 is TGCAGCGTTGGGGGGCACAGAGACACTGAAGCTTTCTTT.

V gene TRBV11-3 combines with J gene TRBJ1-2, with D possibly matching TRBD1 (5 bases). Germline assignment: CDR1 SGHNT and CDR2 YENEEA. The CDR3 has 16 amino acids. V was clipped by 4 bases and J by 1 base, with 16 bases between them. The CDR3 reads CASSSLTLQGNYGYTF. The CDR3 coding sequence is TGTGCCAGCAGCTCCCTGACCCTCCAGGGTAACTATGGCTACACCTTC. The full variable domain, with the rest looked up from reference TRBV11-3 and TRBJ1-2, is EAGVVQSPRYKIIEKKQPVAFWCNPISGHNTLYWYLQNLGQGPELLIRYENEEAVDDSQLPKDRFSAERLKGVDSTLKIQPAELGDSAVYLCASSSLTLQGNYGYTFGSGTRLTVV.

The CDR3 DNA follows: TGTGCCAGCAGTGAAAATAGGAGGTACAGGGGTGATGAAAAACTGTTTTTT. Amino acids: CASSENRRYRGDEKLFF. V is TRBV6-1 and J is TRBJ1-4, with TRBD1 matching over 7 bases. In germline, CDR1 is MNHNS, CDR2 SASEGT. V shed 2 bases, J shed 6 bases, and the junction held 12 bases outside the gene matches. CDR3 size: 17 residues.

This clone appeared a single time. V usage is TRBV5-6 and J usage is TRBJ1-1, with TRBD1 identical over 9 bases. Germline V gene sequence: CDR1 SGHDT, CDR2 YYEEEE. The ends lost 0 bases at V and 11 bases at J; junction bases unmatched: 8. The CDR3 sequence is 14 residues long. The CDR3 spells CASSLAAQGALAFF. CDR3 sequence (DNA): TGTGCCAGCAGCTTGGCCGCACAGGGGGCCCTCGCTTTCTTT.

The V and J genes are TRBV2 and TRBJ1-1; no firm D call. V was cut by 9 bases and J by 7 bases, with 12 bases left in between. CDR1 is SNHLY and CDR2 is FYNNEI in the germline V gene. The CDR3 totals 11 residues. Written as DNA, the CDR3 is TGTGCCAGAGAGAATAGAGGTGAAGCTTTCTTT. As protein: CARENRGEAFF.

The chain employs TRBV5-6 and TRBJ1-5; D is unclear. CDR1 and CDR2 from the germline V gene are SGHDT and YYEEEE. This CDR3 contains 13 residues. Trimming pared 2 bases from V and 9 bases from J, leaving 12 bases between. CDR3 nucleotide sequence: TGTGCCAGCAGCTTTGCCGCACAAGGGCCCCAGCATTTT. Translating gives CASSFAAQGPQHF.

Concerning this clone itself: The germline gene is not matched at one end of the junction; a read error may be the cause. The CDR3 region is CASSVVENSGRQHF. The CDR3 DNA reads as TGTGCCAGCAGCGTAGTGGAAAATAGCGGCCGCCAGCACTTC. The gene calls are TRBV9 and TRBJ2-7; D might be TRBD2 (6 bases). CDR3 length: 14 amino acids. CDR1 SGDLS and CDR2 YYNGEE come from the germline V gene.

The chain employs TRBV27 and TRBJ2-7; the match to TRBD2 covers 7 bases. V lost 4 bases, J lost 3 bases, and 9 bases stayed unmatched. There are 15 residues in the CDR3. CDR1 and CDR2 from the germline V gene are MNHEY and SMNVEV (reference sequence). The CDR3 DNA reads TGTGCCAGCAGTTACCGACTAGCTTCCGGCTACGAGCAGTACTTC. Translating gives CASSYRLASGYEQYF.

The CDR3 nucleotides are TGTGCCAGCAGCTTGGTAGGCGGGACGGGGGAGACCCAGTACTTC. Protein product: CASSLVGGTGETQYF. The chain uses TRBV5-6 and TRBJ2-5; weak D call: TRBD2 (6 bases). Germline CDR1 is SGHDT and CDR2 is YYEEEE. The CDR3 spans 15 residues. V lost 0 bases to trimming and J lost 5 bases, with 14 bases between them. Looking up the rest from reference TRBV5-6 and TRBJ2-5 gives the full variable domain: DAGVTQSPTHLIKTRGQQVTLRCSPKSGHDTVSWYQQALGQGPQFIFQYYEEEERQRGNFPDRFSGHQFPNYSSELNVNALLLGDSALYLCASSLVGGTGETQYFGPGTRLLVL.

The V and J genes are TRBV4-3 and TRBJ1-2, with no clear D. Trimming cost V 4 bases and J 4 bases, with 16 bases left between them. CDR3 size: 15 residues. Per the germline V gene, CDR1 is LGHNA and CDR2 is YSLEER. DNA of the CDR3: TGCGCCAGCAGCCGAGACTTCCTAAGCCCCTATGGCTACACCTTC. Protein: CASSRDFLSPYGYTF.

V is TRBV5-1 and J is TRBJ1-3, with TRBD1 matching over 7 bases. Germline CDR1 SGHRS, CDR2 YFSETQ. Trimming took 4 bases from V and 0 from J; bases not matched to a gene: 7. This CDR3 contains 16 residues. CDR3 residues: CASSPGTANSGNTIYF. CDR3 nucleotide sequence: TGCGCCAGCAGCCCAGGGACAGCCAACTCTGGAAACACCATATATTTT.